Listed here are 14 T cell receptor beta chains from one sample, sequenced in a study of blood T cell repertoires in COVID-19. Some clones are missing from TCRdb's copy, which holds only in-frame ones; the method was immunoSEQ multiplex PCR. Counted here are 120,000 to 150,000 clones, more than 80% occurring once; the ten biggest clones make up 13%. Source material: peripheral blood. The receptors derive from a man younger than 35 with COVID-19, enrolled during active disease.

The genes are TRBV14 and TRBJ1-1, with a possible D match to TRBD1 (6 bases). CDR3 size: 14 residues. The germline V gene encodes CDR1 SGHDN and CDR2 FVKESK. V was cut by 0 bases and J by 4 bases, with 9 bases left in between. CDR3 sequence (DNA): TGTGCCAGCAGCCAAGAGCACAGGGTCACTGAAGCTTTCTTT. Residues: CASSQEHRVTEAFF.

CDR3 amino acids: CASTLDSSTDTQYF. CDR3 bases: TGTGCCAGCACCCTCGACTCTAGCACAGATACGCAGTATTTT. The chain employs TRBV7-8 and TRBJ2-3; no reliable D call. Germline V gene lookup returns CDR1 SGHVS and CDR2 FQNEAQ. This CDR3 is built from 14 residues. V gave up 7 bases and J gave up 0 bases, with 11 bases separating them.

This clone was seen just once. The chain couples TRBV4-3 to TRBJ2-7, with D tentatively TRBD2 (6 bases). V was shortened by 4 bases and J by 2 bases, with 18 bases between the two germline ends. CDR1 and CDR2 from the germline V gene are LGHNA and YSLEER. The CDR3 extends over 16 amino acids. CDR3 amino acids: CASSPSGSGSAYEQYF. CDR3 coding DNA: TGCGCCAGCAGCCCGTCAGGGAGCGGGTCTGCCTACGAGCAGTACTTC.

The chain employs TRBV6-2 or TRBV6-3 and TRBJ1-1, with D maybe TRBD1 (6 bases). The germline gives CDR1 MNHEY, CDR2 SVGEGT. V gave up 4 bases and J gave up 1 base, with 10 bases separating them. This CDR3 spans 14 amino acids. CDR3 residues: CASSFKTGNTEAFF. CDR3 sequence (DNA): TGTGCCAGCAGTTTTAAGACAGGGAACACTGAAGCTTTCTTT.

This rearrangement joins TRBV30 to TRBJ2-7; TRBD2 might be the D (6 bases). The V gene lost 4 bases and the J gene lost 0 bases, with 16 bases spanning the gap. CDR3 length: 15 amino acids. The germline gives CDR1 GTSNPN, CDR2 SVGIG (reference sequence). The CDR3 DNA reads as TGTGCCTGGACACTCGGGGGAGGAGGCTCCTACGAGCAGTACTTC. It codes for CAWTLGGGGSYEQYF.

The CDR3: CSASPEQDMNTEAFF. The CDR3 DNA sequence: TGCAGTGCTAGTCCGGAACAGGACATGAACACTGAAGCTTTCTTT. The J gene is TRBJ1-1, the V gene TRBV20-1; D perhaps matches TRBD1 (5 bases). V was trimmed by 3 bases and J by 0 bases, leaving 14 bases between them. This CDR3 comprises 15 residues. CDR1 is DFQATT and CDR2 is SNEGSKA in the germline V gene (reference sequence).

Notes on this clone: Other DNA sequences of this sample code for an identical CDR3. The chain uses TRBV7-9 and TRBJ2-1; D perhaps matches TRBD2 (6 bases). Trimming cost V 5 bases and J 4 bases, with 9 bases left between them. The length of the CDR3 is 13 residues. Germline CDR1 reads SEHNR; CDR2 reads FQNEAQ (reference sequence). In DNA, the CDR3 is TGTGCCAGCAGCCGGGACTCTTACAATGAGCAGTTCTTC. Its translation is CASSRDSYNEQFF.

The rearrangement uses TRBV27 and TRBJ2-1; 11 bases are a match to TRBD2. Trimming cost V 2 bases and J 4 bases; bases outside gene matches: 4. Germline CDR1 MNHEY, CDR2 SMNVEV (reference sequence). CDR3 length equals 16 residues. DNA of the CDR3: TGTGCCAGCAGTTTAGTAGGGACTAGCGGATACAATGAGCAGTTCTTC. Translating it yields CASSLVGTSGYNEQFF.

This clone was detected only once. The V call is TRBV28, the J call TRBJ2-7; TRBD1 might be the D (5 bases). The germline CDR1 and CDR2 sequences are MDHEN and SYDVKM. This CDR3 contains 14 residues. Trimming left V 2 bases short and J 5 bases short, with 13 bases between. CDR3 residues: CASSLEGDRHEQYF. In DNA, the CDR3 is TGTGCCAGCAGTTTAGAAGGGGATCGCCACGAGCAGTACTTC.

This rearrangement joins TRBV20-1 to TRBJ2-3; possibly TRBD1 for D (5 bases). Looked up from germline, CDR1 is DFQATT and CDR2 is SNEGSKA (reference sequence). The CDR3 totals 17 residues. V was shortened by 3 bases and J by 1 base, with 20 bases between the two germline ends. The CDR3 loop reads CSASFGRGRQRTDTQYF. Here the CDR3 DNA reads TGCAGTGCTAGTTTCGGTAGGGGCCGACAACGCACAGATACGCAGTATTTT.

The chain carries TRBV5-1 and TRBJ2-1; D remains unclear. Trimming removed 6 bases from V and 0 bases from J, with 13 bases in between. CDR1 and CDR2 from the germline V gene are SGHRS and YFSETQ. CDR3 length: 15 residues. The CDR3: CASTQTMSSYNEQFF. The CDR3 nucleotides are TGCGCCAGCACCCAGACAATGAGCTCCTACAATGAGCAGTTCTTC.

This CDR3 reads CASSPRVLAGAHYEQYF. The CDR3 bases are TGTGCCAGCAGTCCCCGGGTTCTAGCGGGAGCGCACTACGAGCAGTACTTC. The chain is built from TRBV2 and TRBJ2-7; TRBD2 agrees at 10 bases. Germline V lookup: CDR1 SNHLY, CDR2 FYNNEI. The CDR3 has 17 amino acids. V lost 5 bases to trimming and J lost 3 bases; unmatched junction nucleotides: 13.

This clone was seen more than once but under ten times. The rearrangement joins TRBV1 to TRBJ2-3; the table's D gene call, TRBD2, was not cross checked with the DNA. TRBV1 is assigned pseudogene status. There are 19 residues in the CDR3. The CDR3 sequence: CTSSQGSAEWREVADTQYF. CDR3 sequence (DNA): TGCACCAGCAGCCAAGGGTCAGCGGAGTGGCGGGAGGTAGCAGATACGCAGTATTTT.

This chain links TRBV3-1 (or the pseudogene TRBV3-2) with TRBJ1-2; 8 nucleotides match TRBD1. Germline CDR1 LGHDT, CDR2 YNNKEL (reference sequence). This CDR3 region has 14 residues. V dropped 4 bases and J dropped 6; count of bases not matched to a gene: 7. CDR3 in amino acids: CASSPDRVSNGYTF. The CDR3 coding sequence is TGTGCCAGCAGCCCGGACAGGGTCAGTAATGGCTACACCTTC.